The sequence of this T cell receptor (beta chain) was determined in a study of cytomegalovirus exposure and HLA in healthy donors. This clone was detected only once. V lost 10 bases to trimming and J lost 4 bases; unmatched junction nucleotides: 4. The CDR3 has 13 residues. The V gene's germline CDR1 is MNHEY and CDR2 SVGAGI. The PCR employed 60 Vbeta primers together with 13 Jbeta primers. Sequencing used immunoSEQ multiplex PCR; TCRdb keeps in-frame clones, though not all of them. Here the sample spans roughly 100,000 clones, roughly 76% being singletons. The sequenced material came from PBMCs. This clonotype originated in a woman in her 50s in good health and CMV-seropositive. The J gene is TRBJ1-5, the V gene TRBV6-5, with 10 bases lining up with TRBD1. In nucleotides, the CDR3 is TGTGCCACCTCGGGACAGGGGAATCAGCCCCAGCATTTT. Amino acid sequence: CATSGQGNQPQHF.